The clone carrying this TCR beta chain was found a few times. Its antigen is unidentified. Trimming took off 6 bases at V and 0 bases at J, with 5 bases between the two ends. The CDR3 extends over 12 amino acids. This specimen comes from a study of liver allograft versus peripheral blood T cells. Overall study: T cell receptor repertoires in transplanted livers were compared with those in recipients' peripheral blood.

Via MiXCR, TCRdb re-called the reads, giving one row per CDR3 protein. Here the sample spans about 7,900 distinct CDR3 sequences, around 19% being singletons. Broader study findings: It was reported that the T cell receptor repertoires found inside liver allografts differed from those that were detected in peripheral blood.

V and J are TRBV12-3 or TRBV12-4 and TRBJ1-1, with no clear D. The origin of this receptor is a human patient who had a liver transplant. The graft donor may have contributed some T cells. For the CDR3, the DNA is TGTGCCAGCAGCCAGATGAACACTGAAGCTTTCTTT. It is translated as CASSQMNTEAFF.